This T cell receptor (beta chain) originates from a study of blood T cell repertoires in COVID-19. Overall study context: Nucleic acid was either cDNA or gDNA, and it came from T cells, B-cell-depleted T cells, or PBMCs.

V dropped 3 bases and J dropped 3 bases, with 12 bases sitting between them. This CDR3 has 15 residues. The germline V gene encodes CDR1 MGHDK and CDR2 SYGVNS. The table came from immunoSEQ multiplex PCR; TCRdb's copy has only in-frame clones and leaves some out. The top ten clones hold about 6.3% of a sample with 300,000 to 400,000 clones, around 86% of them seen once. The specimen was peripheral blood. This receptor was identified in a woman aged 50 to 60 with COVID-19, enrolled during active disease. This sequence joins TRBV25-1 and TRBJ1-3, with D hard to call. For the CDR3, the DNA is TGTGCCAGCAGTGAGATTGGAGGAGTTGGAAACACCATATATTTT. It translates to CASSEIGGVGNTIYF.